Each of the 21 T cell receptor beta chains below was sequenced from the same sample in a study of cytomegalovirus exposure and HLA in healthy donors. Researchers ran the PCR with 60 Vbeta and 13 Jbeta primers. The table came from immunoSEQ multiplex PCR; TCRdb's copy has only in-frame clones and leaves some out. The repertoire includes some 120,000 clones, around 70% of them detected once, and around 1.7% sits in the top ten. The source material was PBMCs. The receptors were sampled from a young woman in good health and CMV-seronegative.

This clone was seen a few times. The CDR3 protein is CASRRGGADGGNQPQHF. CDR3 bases: TGTGCCAGCAGGAGGGGAGGGGCAGATGGGGGCAATCAGCCCCAGCATTTT. This sequence joins TRBV2 and TRBJ1-5, with a tentative D call TRBD1 (5 bases). The CDR3 covers 17 residues. Between the trimmed V and J ends, which lost 6 bases and 2 bases, there was a span of 20 bases. Germline CDR1 reads SNHLY; CDR2 reads FYNNEI. The full variable domain, in which reference TRBV2 and TRBJ1-5 provide the parts outside the CDR3, is EPEVTQTPSHQVTQMGQEVILRCVPISNHLYFYWYRQILGQKVEFLVSFYNNEISEKSEIFDDQFSVERPDGSNFTLKIRSTKLEDSAMYFCASRRGGADGGNQPQHFGDGTRLSIL.

The J gene is TRBJ1-1, the V gene TRBV25-1, with a possible D match to TRBD1 (5 bases). This CDR3 spans 14 amino acids. Germline V gene sequence: CDR1 MGHDK, CDR2 SYGVNS. V dropped 8 bases and J dropped 1 base, with 14 bases sitting between them. CDR3 nucleotides: TGTGCCAGCGATCAGGGTCGGCCGAACACTGAAGCTTTCTTT. It codes for CASDQGRPNTEAFF.

This rearrangement joins TRBV27 to TRBJ1-4, with 7 bases aligning to TRBD1. The V gene end was trimmed by 5 bases and the J gene end by 3 bases; junction bases not matched to a gene: 6. CDR3 length equals 15 residues. Germline V gives CDR1 MNHEY, CDR2 SMNVEV (reference sequence). The CDR3, as DNA: TGTGCCAGCAGTGCCTTCGACAGGGCTAATGAAAAACTGTTTTTT. Its translation is CASSAFDRANEKLFF.

This chain joins TRBV9 and TRBJ1-6; weak D call: TRBD1 (5 bases). V was clipped by 0 bases and J by 10 bases, with 11 bases between them. This CDR3 contains 14 residues. The V gene's germline CDR1 is SGDLS and CDR2 YYNGEE. The CDR3 is CASSVVGGESPLHF. The CDR3 nucleotides are TGTGCCAGCAGCGTAGTGGGGGGGGAATCACCCCTCCACTTT.

This chain links TRBV6-6 with TRBJ2-7; D is unresolved. CDR3 length equals 12 residues. Trimming took off 5 bases at V and 3 bases at J, with 8 bases between the two ends. The germline V gene encodes CDR1 MNHNY and CDR2 SVGAGI (reference sequence). CDR3 sequence (DNA): TGTGCCAGCAGTCGGGTTTTCTACGAGCAGTACTTC. It encodes CASSRVFYEQYF.

V and J are TRBV28 and TRBJ2-7, with D hard to call. V shed 5 bases and J shed 0 bases, with 11 bases lying between them. The CDR3 length is 14 residues. Per germline, CDR1 MDHEN and CDR2 SYDVKM. CDR3 loop: CASSRYPFSYEQYF. CDR3 bases: TGTGCCAGCAGTCGTTATCCCTTCTCCTACGAGCAGTACTTC.

V is TRBV28 and J is TRBJ1-2; D is unresolved. This CDR3 region has 14 residues. V was pared by 6 bases and J by 4 bases, with 15 bases between. CDR1 MDHEN and CDR2 SYDVKM come from the germline V gene. The CDR3 bases are TGTGCCAGCAGCCTAGACCGCCGAGGCTATGGCTACACCTTC. This translates into CASSLDRRGYGYTF.

The chain has TRBV14 and TRBJ1-1, with a weak D call TRBD1 (5 bases). CDR1 is SGHDN and CDR2 is FVKESK in the germline V gene. V dropped 2 bases and J dropped 3 bases, with 13 bases sitting between them. There are 15 residues in the CDR3. CDR3 sequence (DNA): TGTGCCAGCAGCCAATCTAAGGGGATGGACACTGAAGCTTTCTTT. Protein sequence: CASSQSKGMDTEAFF.

This chain connects TRBV6-5 to TRBJ1-1; no clear D gene. Germline V gives CDR1 MNHEY, CDR2 SVGAGI. The CDR3 contains 14 residues. Deletions cut 0 bases from V and 4 bases from J, with 9 bases between. CDR3 sequence reads: CASSYSDAGTEAFF. The DNA of the CDR3 is TGTGCCAGCAGTTACTCCGATGCGGGCACTGAAGCTTTCTTT.

This chain links TRBV11-3 with TRBJ2-2, with TRBD1 identical over 10 bases. The germline V gene encodes CDR1 SGHNT and CDR2 YENEEA. CDR3 size: 15 residues. J was trimmed by 5 bases and V by 6 bases; bases with no gene match: 6. DNA for the CDR3: TGTGCCAGCAGGGCGGGACAGGGGACGACCGGGGAGCTGTTTTTT. It specifies CASRAGQGTTGELFF.

The chain carries TRBV30 and TRBJ1-5, with D perhaps TRBD1 (5 bases). The CDR3 is made up of 16 amino acids. In germline, CDR1 is GTSNPN, CDR2 SVGIG (reference sequence). The V gene lost 0 bases and the J gene lost 2 bases, with 14 bases spanning the gap. CDR3: CAWSVLRVQGNQPQHF. CDR3 nucleotides: TGTGCCTGGAGTGTACTAAGGGTACAGGGCAATCAGCCCCAGCATTTT.

V and J are TRBV5-1 and TRBJ2-5, with 10 bases matching TRBD1. V shed 4 bases and J 4 bases; nucleotides not matched to a gene: 16. This CDR3 comprises 18 residues. Germline-derived CDR1 and CDR2 are SGHRS and YFSETQ. The DNA of the CDR3 is TGCGCCAGCAGCAGGGCCAGAGGACAGGGGGGTAGGATAGAGACCCAGTACTTC. Protein sequence: CASSRARGQGGRIETQYF. Drawing the rest from reference TRBV5-1 and TRBJ2-5, the complete variable domain is KAGVTQTPRYLIKTRGQQVTLSCSPISGHRSVSWYQQTPGQGLQFLFEYFSETQRNKGNFPGRFSGRQFSNSRSEMNVSTLELGDSALYLCASSRARGQGGRIETQYFGPGTRLLVL.

Only a few counts were recorded for this clone. The chain employs TRBV6-6 and TRBJ1-5; tentative D call: TRBD1 (6 bases). The V and J ends lost 1 base and 3 bases respectively, with 10 bases between them. The germline gives CDR1 MNHNY, CDR2 SVGAGI (reference sequence). The CDR3 runs 15 residues. CDR3 residues: CASSYLTGFNQPQHF. In DNA form, the CDR3 reads TGTGCCAGCAGTTACTTAACAGGGTTCAATCAGCCCCAGCATTTT.

The CDR3 region is CASSIRTSGGKQETQYF. In nucleotides, the CDR3 is TGCGCCAGCAGTATAAGGACTAGCGGGGGTAAACAAGAGACCCAGTACTTC. The gene calls are TRBV5-1 and TRBJ2-5; 13 nucleotides agree with TRBD2. The CDR3 sequence is 17 residues long. Trimming at V came to 5 bases and at J to 2 bases, leaving 9 bases not matched to a gene. From germline, CDR1 is SGHRS and CDR2 YFSETQ.

CDR3 protein: CASSQDGDRVEGYTF. CDR3 sequence (DNA): TGTGCCAGCAGCCAAGATGGGGACAGGGTAGAAGGCTACACCTTC. The chain recombines TRBV4-2 with TRBJ1-2; 9 nucleotides line up with TRBD1. The CDR3 contains 15 residues. Germline CDR1 reads LGHNA; CDR2 reads YNFKEQ. V gave up 0 bases and J gave up 8 bases; unmatched junction bases: 7.

The chain couples TRBV5-6 to TRBJ2-5; D remains ambiguous. Deletions cut 1 base from V and 7 bases from J, with 11 bases between. The CDR3 loop spans 13 amino acids. Per the germline V gene, CDR1 is SGHDT and CDR2 is YYEEEE. The CDR3 sequence is CASSLRGISTQYF. The CDR3 region has the DNA TGTGCCAGCAGCTTGAGAGGAATTTCGACCCAGTACTTC.

The chain combines TRBV5-1 with TRBJ1-2; TRBD1 aligns across 7 bases. The CDR3 length is 14 residues. Trimming took 8 bases from V and 0 from J; bases not matched to a gene: 7. Germline assignment: CDR1 SGHRS and CDR2 YFSETQ. The CDR3 DNA sequence: TGCGCCAGTACATACGGGACAGCTAACTATGGCTACACCTTC. It yields the protein CASTYGTANYGYTF.

This chain connects TRBV19 to TRBJ1-1; 7 bases are shared with TRBD1. The germline V gene encodes CDR1 LNHDA and CDR2 SQIVND (reference sequence). This CDR3 has 14 amino acids. With 6 bases clipped from V and 0 bases from J, the junction kept 4 bases outside the gene matches. The CDR3 DNA sequence: TGTGCCAGTAGAATACAGGGGATGAACACTGAAGCTTTCTTT. Translation gives CASRIQGMNTEAFF.

The J gene is TRBJ2-5, the V gene TRBV5-4; possible D gene TRBD2, 6 bases. The CDR3 length is 16 residues. Germline values: CDR1 SGHNT, CDR2 YYREEE (reference sequence). The ends were cut back, 3 bases at V and 2 bases at J, with 17 bases in the middle. The CDR3 bases are TGTGCCAGCAGCTCCTCTAGCGCCGACCTACAAGAGACCCAGTACTTC. Its protein product is CASSSSSADLQETQYF. Supplemented by reference TRBV5-4 and TRBJ2-5, the full variable domain reads ETGVTQSPTHLIKTRGQQVTLRCSSQSGHNTVSWYQQALGQGPQFIFQYYREEENGRGNFPPRFSGLQFPNYSSELNVNALELDDSALYLCASSSSSADLQETQYFGPGTRLLVL.

CDR3 nucleotide sequence: TGTGCCTGGAGCCGTGGGGGCGAGAATGGCTACACCTTC. Protein sequence: CAWSRGGENGYTF. This chain uses TRBV30 with TRBJ1-2; D is perhaps TRBD1 (6 bases). Germline V gene sequence: CDR1 GTSNPN, CDR2 SVGIG (reference sequence). There are 13 residues in the CDR3. V was shortened by 3 bases and J by 6 bases, with 14 bases between the two germline ends.

V and J are TRBV7-9 and TRBJ2-3; TRBD1 matches 7 bases. With 0 bases clipped from V and 2 bases from J, the junction kept 5 bases outside the gene matches. This CDR3 is 16 amino acids long. Germline V gene sequence: CDR1 SEHNR, CDR2 FQNEAQ (reference sequence). This CDR3 is CASSLARQGNTDTQYF. In nucleotides, the CDR3 is TGTGCCAGCAGCTTAGCGAGACAGGGCAACACAGATACGCAGTATTTT.